Detailed here is one TCR beta chain. The study counted Cohort 3 donors as recovered given two negative PCRs, clearance, or symptom resolution. Libraries were prepared by immunoSEQ multiplex PCR; TCRdb keeps only in-frame clonotypes and omits some of them. This sample has some 380,000 clones, with roughly 86% found just once. This sample was included in a study of blood T cell repertoires in COVID-19. Study details: Researchers got acute and convalescent COVID-19 samples from the United States, Italy and Spain. From T cells, B-cell-depleted T cells, or PBMCs came the material, which was cDNA or gDNA.

V gave up 6 bases and J gave up 0 bases; unmatched junction bases: 1. The CDR3 has 15 amino acids. Germline CDR1 and CDR2: MNHEY and SVGAGI. Sequencing was performed on PBMCs or T cells enriched from blood (not recorded which). V and J are TRBV6-5 and TRBJ1-6; 8 nucleotides line up with TRBD1. The sequence came from a man aged 25-40 years who had recovered from COVID-19. The CDR3 nucleotides are TGTGCCAGCAGAGACAGGGGCTCCTATAATTCACCCCTCCACTTT. Its protein product is CASRDRGSYNSPLHF.